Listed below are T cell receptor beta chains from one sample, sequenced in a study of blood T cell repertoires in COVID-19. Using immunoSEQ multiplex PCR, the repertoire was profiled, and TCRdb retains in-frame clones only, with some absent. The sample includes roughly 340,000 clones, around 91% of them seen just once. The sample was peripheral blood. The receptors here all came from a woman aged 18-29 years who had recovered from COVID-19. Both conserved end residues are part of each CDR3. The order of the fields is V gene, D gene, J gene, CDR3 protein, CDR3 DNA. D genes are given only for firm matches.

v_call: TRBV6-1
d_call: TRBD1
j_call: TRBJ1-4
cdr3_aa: CASSEGYTGEQGVEKLFF
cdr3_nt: TGTGCCAGCAGTGAAGGATATACAGGGGAACAAGGGGTTGAAAAACTGTTTTTT

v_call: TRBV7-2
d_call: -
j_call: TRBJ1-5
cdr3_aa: CASSPRWGGNQPQHF
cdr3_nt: TGTGCCAGCAGCCCCCGCTGGGGGGGCAATCAGCCCCAGCATTTT

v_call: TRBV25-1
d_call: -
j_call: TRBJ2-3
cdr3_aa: CASSAPGDLNTDTQYF
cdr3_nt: TGTGCCAGCAGTGCCCCTGGAGACCTAAACACAGATACGCAGTATTTT

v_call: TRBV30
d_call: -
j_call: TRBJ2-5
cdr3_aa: CAWRGSWGVGETQYF
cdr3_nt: TGTGCCTGGAGGGGGAGCTGGGGGGTCGGGGAGACCCAGTACTTC

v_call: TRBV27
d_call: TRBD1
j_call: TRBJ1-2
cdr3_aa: CASSWDRSNYGYTF
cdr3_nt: TGTGCCAGCAGTTGGGACAGGAGCAACTATGGCTACACCTTC

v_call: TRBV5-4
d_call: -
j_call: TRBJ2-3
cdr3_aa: CASSSANTDTQYF
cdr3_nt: TGTGCCAGCAGCTCCGCTAACACAGATACGCAGTATTTT

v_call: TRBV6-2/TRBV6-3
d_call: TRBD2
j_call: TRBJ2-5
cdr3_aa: CASSYELGRILAEETQYF
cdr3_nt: TGTGCCAGCAGTTACGAATTAGGGAGGATTCTAGCGGAAGAGACCCAGTACTTC

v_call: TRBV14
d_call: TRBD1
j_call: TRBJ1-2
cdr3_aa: CASSLLGTDISNYGYTF
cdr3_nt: TGTGCCAGCAGCCTCCTCGGGACAGATATTTCTAACTATGGCTACACCTTC

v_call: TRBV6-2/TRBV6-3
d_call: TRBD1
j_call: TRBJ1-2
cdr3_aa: CASSSAGTGGYTF
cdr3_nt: TGTGCCAGCAGTTCTGCCGGGACAGGAGGCTACACCTTC

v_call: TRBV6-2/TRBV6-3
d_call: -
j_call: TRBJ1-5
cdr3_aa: CASSYGASQPQHF
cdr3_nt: TGTGCCAGCAGTTACGGGGCGTCTCAGCCCCAGCATTTT

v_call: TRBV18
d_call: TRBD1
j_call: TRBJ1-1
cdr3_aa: CASSPATGGNTEAFF
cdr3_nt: TGTGCCAGCTCACCCGCGACAGGGGGAAACACTGAAGCTTTCTTT